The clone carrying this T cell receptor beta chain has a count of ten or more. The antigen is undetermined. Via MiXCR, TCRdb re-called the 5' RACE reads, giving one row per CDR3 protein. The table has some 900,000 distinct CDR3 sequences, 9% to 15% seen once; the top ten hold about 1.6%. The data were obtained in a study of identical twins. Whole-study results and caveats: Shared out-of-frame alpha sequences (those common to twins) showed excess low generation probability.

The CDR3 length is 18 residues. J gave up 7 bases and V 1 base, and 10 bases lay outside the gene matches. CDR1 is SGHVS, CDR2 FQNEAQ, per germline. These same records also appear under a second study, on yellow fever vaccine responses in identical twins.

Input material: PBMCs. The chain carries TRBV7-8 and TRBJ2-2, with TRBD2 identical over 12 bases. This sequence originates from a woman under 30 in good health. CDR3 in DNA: TGTGCCAGCAGCTTAGATGGGACGGGACTAGCGGGTGGCGGGGAGCTGTTTTTT. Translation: CASSLDGTGLAGGGELFF.